Presented here are 17 T cell receptor beta chains from one specimen sequenced in a study of cytomegalovirus exposure and HLA in healthy donors. Primers included in the PCR were 60 Vbeta and 13 Jbeta primers. The data were produced by immunoSEQ multiplex PCR, yet TCRdb's version contains in-frame clones alone and is incomplete. The top ten clones hold 2.1% of a sample with 150,000 to 200,000 clones, over 70% of them seen once. The specimen was PBMCs. These receptors all stem from a young woman in good health and CMV-seropositive.

Only a few counts were recorded for this clone. The chain uses TRBV6-4 and TRBJ2-1; 9 positions match TRBD2. V shed 0 bases, J shed 3 bases, and the junction held 3 bases outside the gene matches. Germline V gene data show CDR1 as MRHNA and CDR2 as SNTAGT. The CDR3 totals 16 residues. This chain's CDR3 is CASSDSELAGYNEQFF. The CDR3 DNA follows: TGTGCCAGCAGTGACTCTGAACTAGCGGGCTACAATGAGCAGTTCTTC.

The V and J genes are TRBV27 and TRBJ1-2; 9 bases line up with TRBD1. The V gene end was trimmed by 6 bases and the J gene end by 2 bases; junction bases not matched to a gene: 7. This CDR3 region has 15 residues. Per germline, CDR1 MNHEY and CDR2 SMNVEV (reference sequence). The CDR3 region has the DNA TGTGCCAGCAGCCCATGGGACAGGGTGAACTATGGCTACACCTTC. This sequence encodes CASSPWDRVNYGYTF.

Remarks on this clone: Sequence at one end of the junction differs from germline and may be a read error. The chain uses TRBV7-7 and TRBJ2-3; 11 bases agree with TRBD2. The CDR3 is made up of 14 amino acids. Looked up from germline, CDR1 is SSHAT and CDR2 is FNYEAQ (reference sequence). CDR3 protein: CASSLGLAGDTQYF. The CDR3 region has the DNA TGTGCTAGCAGCTTAGGACTAGCGGGAGATACGCAGTATTTT.

DNA for the CDR3: TGTGCAAGTCTGGGGCCAGGCCTCCTGAACACTGAAGCTTTCTTT. This sequence encodes CASLGPGLLNTEAFF. The V call is TRBV12-2, the J call TRBJ1-1; the D call in the table, TRBD1, was not verified against the DNA. TRBV12-2 represents a pseudogene. There are 15 residues in the CDR3.

The chain combines TRBV7-9 with TRBJ1-4; 7 bases agree with TRBD1. This CDR3 spans 16 amino acids. The V gene's germline CDR1 is SEHNR and CDR2 FQNEAQ (reference sequence). The V segment lost 5 bases and the J segment 2 bases; nucleotides outside the gene matches: 8. CDR3 region: CASSRPKQGTNEKLFF. The CDR3, as DNA: TGTGCCAGCAGCCGCCCCAAACAGGGGACTAATGAAAAACTGTTTTTT.

CDR3 in amino acids: CASSEVGEASFEQYF. CDR3 sequence (DNA): TGTGCCAGCAGTGAAGTAGGGGAAGCGAGTTTCGAGCAGTACTTC. V usage is TRBV6-1 and J usage is TRBJ2-7, with D possibly TRBD1 on 5 matching bases. Looked up from germline, CDR1 is MNHNS and CDR2 is SASEGT. The CDR3 extends over 15 amino acids. Trimming cost V 1 base and J 6 bases, with 16 bases left between them.

The chain recombines TRBV4-2 with TRBJ2-1; D unclear. The CDR3 has 15 amino acids. The V and J ends lost 1 base and 0 bases respectively, with 7 bases between them. Germline values: CDR1 LGHNA, CDR2 YNFKEQ. The DNA for the CDR3 is TGTGCCAGCAGCCAAGCGGCGGACTCCTACAATGAGCAGTTCTTC. It yields the protein CASSQAADSYNEQFF.

Only a few counts were recorded for this clone. In the same sample, other DNA sequences code for this CDR3. The V gene is TRBV7-2, the J gene TRBJ2-5; perhaps TRBD2 as D (6 bases). CDR1 and CDR2 from the germline V gene are SGHTA and FQGNSA. Between the trimmed V and J ends, which lost 1 base and 4 bases, there was a span of 13 bases. This CDR3 spans 15 amino acids. The chain's CDR3 is CASSLGGAGGETQYF. CDR3 coding DNA: TGTGCCAGCAGCTTAGGAGGGGCCGGGGGAGAGACCCAGTACTTC.

The rearrangement joins TRBV14 to TRBJ2-1; D is possibly TRBD2 (5 bases). This CDR3 spans 13 amino acids. Trimming left V 0 bases short and J 11 bases short, with 11 bases between. Germline V gives CDR1 SGHDN, CDR2 FVKESK. CDR3 sequence reads: CASSQDQRRKQFF. In DNA, the CDR3 is TGTGCCAGCAGCCAAGATCAGAGGAGGAAGCAGTTCTTC.

The chain carries TRBV2 and TRBJ2-2, with 8 bases aligning to TRBD1. Unmatched junction bases numbered 11, after V lost 6 bases and J lost 5 bases. The CDR3 covers 16 residues. CDR1 is SNHLY and CDR2 is FYNNEI in the germline V gene. CDR3 DNA sequence: TGTGCCAGCAGCTCCGGGACAGGAGAAGCTACCGGGGAGCTGTTTTTT. This gives the protein CASSSGTGEATGELFF.

This chain links TRBV5-1 with TRBJ1-2; 9 bases map to TRBD1. J gave up 2 bases and V 4 bases, and 6 bases lay outside the gene matches. Germline V lookup: CDR1 SGHRS, CDR2 YFSETQ. There are 15 residues in the CDR3. The CDR3 loop is CASSPRTGDNYGYTF. Here the CDR3 DNA reads TGCGCCAGCAGCCCGAGGACAGGGGACAACTATGGCTACACCTTC. Using reference TRBV5-1 and TRBJ1-2 for the parts outside the CDR3, the full variable domain is KAGVTQTPRYLIKTRGQQVTLSCSPISGHRSVSWYQQTPGQGLQFLFEYFSETQRNKGNFPGRFSGRQFSNSRSEMNVSTLELGDSALYLCASSPRTGDNYGYTFGSGTRLTVV.

The CDR3 spells CACLGGFQETQYF. CDR3 bases: TGTGCCTGTCTAGGGGGCTTCCAAGAGACCCAGTACTTC. The rearrangement uses TRBV30 and TRBJ2-5; 7 positions agree with TRBD1. The V segment lost 6 bases and the J segment 1 base; nucleotides outside the gene matches: 5. This CDR3 spans 13 amino acids. Germline loops: CDR1 GTSNPN, CDR2 SVGIG (reference sequence).

In this sample, this clone turned up once. The chain's CDR3 is CASSALRGGASTDTQYF. CDR3 DNA sequence: TGTGCCAGCAGTGCCCTCCGTGGCGGGGCTAGCACAGATACGCAGTATTTT. This chain uses TRBV6-1 with TRBJ2-3; TRBD2 might be the D (6 bases). The CDR3 sequence is 17 residues long. Germline values: CDR1 MNHNS, CDR2 SASEGT. Trimming removed 4 bases at V and 0 bases at J, with 17 bases between.

This clone was detected only a few times. The chain uses TRBV6-1 and TRBJ1-1; TRBD1 matches 7 bases. With V trimmed by 5 bases and J by 4 bases, 4 bases remained unmatched. Germline values: CDR1 MNHNS, CDR2 SASEGT. The CDR3 extends over 13 amino acids. For the CDR3, the DNA is TGTGCCAGCAGTCCGACAGGGTTCACTGAAGCTTTCTTT. Translation: CASSPTGFTEAFF.

The chain has TRBV7-2 and TRBJ2-3; TRBD2 matches 9 bases. The CDR3 covers 15 residues. Germline V gives CDR1 SGHTA, CDR2 FQGNSA. The J segment lost 1 base and the V segment lost 4 bases, leaving 3 bases of the junction unmatched. CDR3 sequence (DNA): TGTGCCAGCAGCTCGTCTAGCGGGGGCACAGATACGCAGTATTTT. This gives the protein CASSSSSGGTDTQYF.

The V and J genes are TRBV30 and TRBJ1-2; D unresolved. V lost 0 bases and J lost 8, with 10 bases in between. The V gene's germline CDR1 is GTSNPN and CDR2 SVGIG (reference sequence). The CDR3 spans 12 residues. CDR3: CAWSVGSEGYTF. The CDR3 region has the DNA TGTGCCTGGAGTGTCGGGAGTGAGGGCTACACCTTC.

The chain combines TRBV5-1 with TRBJ2-7; TRBD1 matches at 12 bases. The CDR3 loop spans 18 amino acids. Unmatched junction bases numbered 16, after V lost 6 bases and J lost 3 bases. Germline V gene sequence: CDR1 SGHRS, CDR2 YFSETQ. The DNA for the CDR3 is TGCGCCAGCACACCCCGGGACAGGGGGCACCGGTCAGACTACGAGCAGTACTTC. Amino acid sequence: CASTPRDRGHRSDYEQYF.